The rows below give T cell receptor beta chains drawn from one sample of a study of vaccination effects on CD4 cells after COVID-19. The assay was immunoSEQ multiplex PCR, and TCRdb's table has in-frame clones only and misses some. The table records fewer than 10,000 clones, 65% to 80% of them present only once. These receptors' targets are unknown. The sequenced sample was CD4+ T cells from PBMCs cultured with HCoV-229E spike peptides, obtained before COVID-19 vaccination. These receptor sequences come from a human donor who received a COVID-19 vaccine. The CDR3 runs from the conserved cysteine through the conserved F or W. The D gene is left open where the match is weak. Some rows mark clone size as missing; the rest say once, few, many or name a class of expanded clone.

J: TRBJ2-3
V: TRBV6-1
D: -
size: -
CDR3: CASSEKGDTDTQYF
DNA: TGTGCCAGCAGTGAAAAAGGAGACACAGATACGCAGTATTTT

J: TRBJ2-5
V: TRBV9
D: -
size: -
CDR3: CASSAYLDRYQETQYF
DNA: TGTGCCAGCAGCGCTTATCTGGACCGGTACCAAGAGACCCAGTACTTC

J: TRBJ1-1
V: TRBV4-1
D: -
size: -
CDR3: CASSQDKGTSNTEAFF
DNA: TGCGCCAGCAGCCAAGATAAAGGGACATCTAACACTGAAGCTTTCTTT

J: TRBJ1-4
V: TRBV5-6
D: TRBD1
size: -
CDR3: CASSPDRVGATNEKLFF
DNA: TGTGCCAGCAGCCCAGACAGGGTAGGAGCGACTAATGAAAAACTGTTTTTT

J: TRBJ2-7
V: TRBV29-1
D: -
size: -
CDR3: CSVAVGLEQYF
DNA: TGCAGCGTTGCTGTGGGTCTCGAGCAGTACTTC

J: TRBJ2-1
V: TRBV29-1
D: TRBD2
size: once
CDR3: CSVDDGRRFNEQFF
DNA: TGCAGCGTTGATGACGGGAGGAGGTTTAATGAGCAGTTCTTC

J: TRBJ2-3
V: TRBV6-5
D: -
size: -
CDR3: CASALYTDTQYF
DNA: TGTGCCAGCGCCCTATACACAGATACGCAGTATTTT

J: TRBJ1-5
V: TRBV5-1
D: TRBD1
size: medium-sized
CDR3: CASSSGQGGNQPQHF
DNA: TGCGCCAGCAGCAGTGGACAGGGAGGCAATCAGCCCCAGCATTTT

J: TRBJ2-2
V: TRBV19
D: TRBD1
size: -
CDR3: CASSVGTGGSGELFF
DNA: TGTGCCAGTTCGGTAGGGACAGGGGGCAGCGGGGAGCTGTTTTTT

J: TRBJ2-3
V: TRBV20-1
D: TRBD2
size: -
CDR3: CSASAPFLAGEAPVSTDTQYF
DNA: TGCAGTGCTAGTGCCCCCTTCCTAGCGGGTGAAGCCCCTGTTAGCACAGATACGCAGTATTTT

J: TRBJ1-3
V: TRBV4-1
D: -
size: medium-sized
CDR3: CASSPDRDPRNTIYF
DNA: TGCGCCAGCAGCCCCGACCGGGACCCTAGAAACACCATATATTTT

J: TRBJ2-7
V: TRBV29-1
D: -
size: -
CDR3: CSVDGKGGGQQYF
DNA: TGCAGCGTCGACGGTAAAGGTGGAGGTCAGCAGTACTTC

J: TRBJ2-7
V: TRBV3-1/TRBV3-2
D: -
size: -
CDR3: CASSQAAQGPYEQYF
DNA: TGTGCCAGCAGCCAAGCGGCGCAGGGTCCCTACGAGCAGTACTTC

J: TRBJ1-1
V: TRBV6-1
D: TRBD1
size: -
CDR3: CASSAGTGGYMNTEAFF
DNA: TGTGCCAGCAGTGCAGGGACAGGGGGATACATGAACACTGAAGCTTTCTTT

J: TRBJ2-7
V: TRBV4-2
D: TRBD2
size: few
CDR3: CASSQDRSGGLGEQYF
DNA: TGTGCCAGCAGCCAAGATCGGAGCGGGGGGTTGGGGGAGCAGTACTTC

J: TRBJ2-5
V: TRBV19
D: TRBD1
size: -
CDR3: CASRTHSGGETQYF
DNA: TGTGCCAGTAGGACACATTCAGGGGGCGAGACCCAGTACTTC

J: TRBJ2-6
V: TRBV2
D: -
size: few
CDR3: CASSAGANVLTF
DNA: TGTGCCAGCAGTGCCGGGGCCAACGTCCTGACTTTC

J: TRBJ2-7
V: TRBV19
D: TRBD2
size: few
CDR3: CASSTGTSAFYEQYF
DNA: TGTGCCAGTAGTACCGGGACTAGCGCATTCTACGAGCAGTACTTC

J: TRBJ1-6
V: TRBV5-4
D: -
size: -
CDR3: CASSLQSITTGLNSPLHF
DNA: TGTGCCAGCAGCCTCCAATCAATAACGACAGGTCTTAATTCACCCCTCCACTTT

J: TRBJ2-5
V: TRBV10-1
D: -
size: once
CDR3: CASSSDQQETQYF
DNA: TGCGCCAGCAGCTCTGACCAGCAAGAGACCCAGTACTTC

J: TRBJ1-1
V: TRBV19
D: -
size: once
CDR3: CASSKFRTQGGTEAFF
DNA: TGTGCCAGTAGTAAGTTCCGGACGCAGGGCGGCACTGAAGCTTTCTTT

J: TRBJ2-3
V: TRBV5-1
D: TRBD2
size: -
CDR3: CASSAGLAGADTQYF
DNA: TGCGCCAGCAGCGCCGGACTAGCGGGTGCAGATACGCAGTATTTT

J: TRBJ1-1
V: TRBV19
D: -
size: -
CDR3: CASGTLKEEAFF
DNA: TGTGCCAGCGGGACACTTAAAGAGGAAGCTTTCTTT

J: TRBJ2-7
V: TRBV19
D: -
size: once
CDR3: CASNRDTSSYEQYF
DNA: TGTGCCAGTAACCGGGACACCTCCTCCTACGAGCAGTACTTC

J: TRBJ1-3
V: TRBV20-1
D: -
size: -
CDR3: CSATEGAGNTIYF
DNA: TGCAGTGCTACTGAAGGGGCTGGAAACACCATATATTTT

J: TRBJ1-2
V: TRBV11-2
D: TRBD1
size: -
CDR3: CASRPQGANYGYTF
DNA: TGTGCCAGTCGCCCCCAGGGGGCTAACTATGGCTACACCTTC

J: TRBJ1-2
V: TRBV7-9
D: -
size: few
CDR3: CASSLAQTRSNYGYTF
DNA: TGTGCCAGCAGCTTAGCACAGACACGGTCTAACTATGGCTACACCTTC

J: TRBJ1-6
V: TRBV7-8
D: TRBD1
size: -
CDR3: CASRSDREGSSYNSPLHF
DNA: TGTGCCAGCAGATCAGACAGGGAGGGGAGCTCCTATAATTCACCCCTCCACTTT

J: TRBJ1-2
V: TRBV7-9
D: -
size: -
CDR3: CASSKGGALGGYTF
DNA: TGTGCCAGCAGCAAGGGGGGCGCCTTGGGTGGCTACACCTTC

J: TRBJ1-2
V: TRBV27
D: -
size: once
CDR3: CASSLSEATLQPYGYTF
DNA: TGTGCCAGCAGTTTGTCGGAGGCGACTCTGCAACCCTATGGCTACACCTTC

J: TRBJ1-1
V: TRBV6-5
D: TRBD1
size: -
CDR3: CASSYSTGANTEAFF
DNA: TGTGCCAGCAGTTACTCGACAGGGGCGAACACTGAAGCTTTCTTT

J: TRBJ1-1
V: TRBV5-1
D: -
size: -
CDR3: CASSLDRNTEAFF
DNA: TGCGCCAGCAGCTTGGACAGGAACACTGAAGCTTTCTTT

J: TRBJ1-4
V: TRBV7-7
D: TRBD1
size: -
CDR3: CASSETPGQAKLFF
DNA: TGTGCCAGCAGCGAGACTCCCGGACAGGCGAAACTGTTTTTT

J: TRBJ2-7
V: TRBV6-5
D: -
size: -
CDR3: CASSFDGFYEQYF
DNA: TGTGCCAGCAGTTTCGACGGCTTCTACGAGCAGTACTTC

J: TRBJ1-1
V: TRBV29-1
D: -
size: -
CDR3: CSVQGYQKNTEAFF
DNA: TGCAGCGTTCAGGGTTATCAAAAGAACACTGAAGCTTTCTTT

J: TRBJ2-1
V: TRBV2
D: TRBD2
size: few
CDR3: CASRGLAGRSNRPNEQFF
DNA: TGTGCCAGCAGGGGACTAGCGGGGCGCTCAAACCGGCCAAATGAGCAGTTCTTC

J: TRBJ2-7
V: TRBV3-1/TRBV3-2
D: -
size: -
CDR3: CASSVSYEQYF
DNA: TGTGCCAGCAGCGTCTCCTACGAGCAGTACTTC

J: TRBJ2-1
V: TRBV19
D: -
size: few
CDR3: CASSIDAQGTHNEQFF
DNA: TGTGCCAGTAGTATAGATGCGCAGGGGACTCACAATGAGCAGTTCTTC

J: TRBJ1-1
V: TRBV3-1/TRBV3-2
D: TRBD1
size: -
CDR3: CASRPGPGGEAFF
DNA: TGTGCCAGCAGACCCGGTCCAGGGGGTGAAGCTTTCTTT

J: TRBJ2-5
V: TRBV5-5
D: -
size: -
CDR3: CASSLEVEGETQYF
DNA: TGTGCCAGCAGCTTGGAGGTAGAAGGGGAGACCCAGTACTTC

J: TRBJ1-6
V: TRBV7-9
D: -
size: few
CDR3: CASSLGQVNSPLHF
DNA: TGTGCCAGCAGCTTAGGGCAGGTCAATTCACCCCTCCACTTT

J: TRBJ1-1
V: TRBV29-1
D: -
size: -
CDR3: CSVGVGGGTEAFF
DNA: TGCAGCGTTGGCGTGGGGGGGGGCACTGAAGCTTTCTTT

J: TRBJ2-7
V: TRBV5-1
D: TRBD2
size: -
CDR3: CASNEGLADLYEQYF
DNA: TGCGCCAGCAACGAAGGACTAGCGGACCTCTACGAGCAGTACTTC

J: TRBJ2-1
V: TRBV11-3
D: -
size: once
CDR3: CASSLDQGGSQTRTAEQFF
DNA: TGTGCCAGCAGCTTAGATCAGGGCGGGAGTCAAACCCGGACAGCTGAGCAGTTCTTC

J: TRBJ2-6
V: TRBV10-3
D: -
size: few
CDR3: CAAWGESGANVLTF
DNA: TGTGCCGCGTGGGGGGAGTCTGGGGCCAACGTCCTGACTTTC

J: TRBJ2-4
V: TRBV3-1/TRBV3-2
D: TRBD2
size: few
CDR3: CASSQDAGLAGSPYF
DNA: TGTGCCAGCAGCCAAGATGCGGGACTAGCGGGGAGTCCGTACTTC